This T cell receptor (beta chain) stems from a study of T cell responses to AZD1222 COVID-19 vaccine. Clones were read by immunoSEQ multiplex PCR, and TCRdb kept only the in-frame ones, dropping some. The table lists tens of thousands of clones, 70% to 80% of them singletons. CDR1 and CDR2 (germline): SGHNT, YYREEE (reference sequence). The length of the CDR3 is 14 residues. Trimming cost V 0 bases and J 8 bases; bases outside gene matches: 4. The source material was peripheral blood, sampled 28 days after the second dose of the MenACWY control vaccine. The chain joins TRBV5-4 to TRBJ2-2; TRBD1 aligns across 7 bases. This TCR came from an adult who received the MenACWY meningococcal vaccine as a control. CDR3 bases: TGTGCCAGCAGCTTGGGAGGGGGCACGGGGGAGCTGTTTTTT. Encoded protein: CASSLGGGTGELFF.